This T cell receptor beta chain was sequenced for a study of T cell responses to AZD1222 COVID-19 vaccine. Findings and limits, study-wide: No repertoire was sampled before or during the peak T cell response, only after it. Researchers report vaccine-associated CD4 TCRs spanning spike, with dominance at 160-218 and 743-854. Donors were chiefly white British, with a greater number of females, and clonal diversity was perhaps underestimated. A rise in Spike-specific TCR breadth and depth followed two AZD1222 doses.

Profiled with immunoSEQ multiplex PCR; TCRdb holds only in-frame clones, not every one. The table shows 95,000 to 150,000 clones, with 92% occurring only once. Remarks on this clone: Its cognate antigen is unknown.

Germline-derived CDR1 and CDR2 are LGHDT and YNNKEL (reference sequence). The length of the CDR3 is 16 residues. Trimming removed 4 bases at V and 6 bases at J, with 18 bases between. This receptor was identified in an adult who received the AZD1222 COVID-19 vaccine. The rearrangement joins TRBV3-1 (or the pseudogene TRBV3-2) to TRBJ2-2, with a possible D match to TRBD2 (6 bases). The source was peripheral blood, collected 28 days after the second AZD1222 dose. The CDR3 loop reads CASSPRDSGAAGELFF. In nucleotides, the CDR3 is TGTGCCAGCAGCCCCCGGGACTCCGGTGCCGCCGGGGAGCTGTTTTTT.